The 24 T cell receptor beta chains below come from one sample, sequenced in a study of CD8+CD57+ T cells in acquired aplastic anemia (dated by TCRdb to 2017 to 2018). Instrument on record: Illumina HiSeq 2000. Genomic DNA was used as template for profiling of TCR beta VDJ combinations and CDR3 sequences. In-frame beta chains were kept once TCRdb had trimmed the public reads at Q25 with fastp and called clones with MiXCR. Rows merge per CDR3 protein into single entries with the most common DNA and genes. This sample lists 400,000 to 600,000 distinct CDR3 sequences; around 32% were detected once. The top ten clonotypes cover less than 1% of the sample. Patients chosen for sequencing had shown expansion of CD8+CD57+ cells by flow cytometry. The sequenced material came from sorted CD4+, CD8+, or CD8+CD57+ T cells (not recorded which) from PBMCs. The source of these receptors is a human donor with aplastic anemia.

The chain has TRBV9 and TRBJ2-2; 7 positions agree with TRBD2. The CDR3 length is 15 residues. The V and J ends lost 4 bases and 3 bases, in that order; junction bases with no gene match: 6. Germline CDR1 and CDR2: SGDLS and YYNGEE. The CDR3 is CASSLGGRDTGELFF. Here the CDR3 DNA reads TGTGCCAGCAGCTTGGGGGGGAGAGACACCGGGGAGCTGTTTTTT.

The CDR3 coding sequence is TGTGCCAGCAGCCCCACGGGACAGGGGGACGAGCAGTACTTC. Translated, it gives CASSPTGQGDEQYF. V and J are TRBV7-3 and TRBJ2-7; TRBD1 agrees at 11 bases. This CDR3 contains 14 residues. Germline trimming cut 5 bases from V and 5 bases from J; bases unmatched to any gene: 5. Germline CDR1 SGHTA, CDR2 FQGTGA.

This clonotype was seen ten or more times. The chain has TRBV2 and TRBJ1-5; D is undetermined. Between the trimmed V and J ends, which lost 4 bases and 7 bases, there was a span of 11 bases. CDR1 SNHLY and CDR2 FYNNEI come from the germline V gene. This CDR3 contains 13 residues. In DNA, the CDR3 is TGTGCCAGCAGTGTCAGTAGTGCACAGCCCCAGCATTTT. Translating it yields CASSVSSAQPQHF.

The V call is TRBV14, the J call TRBJ2-2; 8 bases match TRBD2. Germline lookup yields CDR1 SGHDN and CDR2 FVKESK. V lost 6 bases, J lost 4 bases, and 10 bases stayed unmatched. The CDR3 loop spans 16 amino acids. The CDR3 reads CASSIPGGASTGELFF. For the CDR3, the DNA is TGTGCCAGCAGTATACCCGGGGGGGCAAGCACCGGGGAGCTGTTTTTT.

The chain is built from TRBV24-1 and TRBJ1-2; D might be TRBD1 (5 bases). Germline loops: CDR1 KGHDR, CDR2 SFDVKD. This CDR3 has 15 residues. With 7 bases removed from V and 6 bases from J, the gap between germline ends came to 20 bases. The CDR3 coding sequence is TGTGCCACCAGGTCGGCAGGGCTCGTAGGGAATGGCTACACCTTC. The encoded protein is CATRSAGLVGNGYTF.

This chain links TRBV19 with TRBJ2-3; a weak D match, TRBD2 (5 bases). V gave up 3 bases and J gave up 0 bases, with 7 bases separating them. The germline V gene has CDR1 LNHDA and CDR2 SQIVND (reference sequence). CDR3 length: 14 residues. For the CDR3, the DNA is TGTGCCAGTAGTATGGGCGGGAGCACAGATACGCAGTATTTT. The encoded protein is CASSMGGSTDTQYF.

Regarding this clonotype: This may be a read error, as it is one base from a much larger clone. The chain employs TRBV20-1 and TRBJ2-5, with TRBD2 matching over 7 bases. Germline V gene lookup returns CDR1 DFQATT and CDR2 SNEGSKA (reference sequence). CDR3 size: 14 residues. CDR3 DNA: TGCAGTGCTAGACACAGCGGCGGGAGCGTGACCCAGCACTTC. This encodes CSARHSGGSVTQHF.

The rearrangement joins TRBV12-5 to TRBJ1-2; perhaps TRBD1 as D (6 bases). The length of the CDR3 is 12 residues. Germline CDR1 reads LGHNT; CDR2 reads FRNRAP. V was pared by 6 bases and J by 12 bases, with 17 bases between. In nucleotides, the CDR3 is TGTGCTAGTGGCAGGGGCTCTGGGGCGCACACCTTC. It codes for CASGRGSGAHTF.

The chain combines TRBV7-3 with TRBJ1-2; TRBD1 is a possible D gene (5 bases). From germline, CDR1 is SGHTA and CDR2 FQGTGA. The CDR3 runs 13 residues. The germline V and J ends were trimmed by 3 bases and 4 bases, with 9 bases remaining between them. CDR3: CASSLRGVYGYTF. Written as DNA, the CDR3 is TGTGCCAGCAGCTTGCGGGGGGTCTATGGCTACACCTTC.

The chain has TRBV15 and TRBJ1-1, with 9 bases aligning to TRBD1. This CDR3 has 14 amino acids. The V gene's germline CDR1 is LNHNV and CDR2 YYDKDF (reference sequence). J gave up 7 bases and V 7 bases, and 10 bases lay outside the gene matches. The CDR3 DNA is TGTGCCACCAAGACAGGGGGTTACTATGGTGAAGCTTTCTTT. Translation: CATKTGGYYGEAFF.

Concerning this clonotype itself: An end of the junction does not agree with germline; a read error may underlie this. The DNA of the CDR3 is TGCGCCAGCAGTGCCTCTGGGCGGGGGGGGCGTAGCTCCTACGAGCAGTACTTC. Its protein is CASSASGRGGRSSYEQYF. The chain links TRBV25-1 to TRBJ2-7; 9 bases align to TRBD2. Per germline, CDR1 MGHDK and CDR2 SYGVNS. The CDR3 covers 18 residues.

This clonotype was seen only a few times. The rearrangement joins TRBV11-1 to TRBJ2-3; TRBD2 aligns across 10 bases. CDR3 length: 20 amino acids. Germline CDR1 SGHAT, CDR2 FQDESV (reference sequence). V lost 0 bases and J lost 2; bases outside the gene matches: 14. CDR3: CASSLALAGALRDDTDTQYF. DNA for the CDR3: TGTGCCAGCAGCTTAGCGCTAGCGGGAGCCCTCAGGGATGACACAGATACGCAGTATTTT. Variable domain in full (rest from reference TRBV11-1 and TRBJ2-3): EAEVAQSPRYKITEKSQAVAFWCDPISGHATLYWYRQILGQGPELLVQFQDESVVDDSQLPKDRFSAERLKGVDSTLKIQPAELGDSAMYLCASSLALAGALRDDTDTQYFGPGTRLTVL.

The table lists this clonotype with a few counts. The J gene is TRBJ2-7, the V gene TRBV11-3; 7 bases agree with TRBD1. V gave up 3 bases and J gave up 4 bases; unmatched junction bases: 6. The germline V gene has CDR1 SGHNT and CDR2 YENEEA. This CDR3 spans 14 amino acids. The CDR3 region has the DNA TGTGCCAGCAGCTTTGGTCAGGGGGTTTACGAGCAGTACTTC. It encodes CASSFGQGVYEQYF.

In its sample, this clonotype was seen a few times. The DNA for the CDR3 is TGTGCCAGCAGTTACAGAGCAAACACCGGGGAGCTGTTTTTT. Protein: CASSYRANTGELFF. V and J are TRBV11-2 and TRBJ2-2, with D uncertain. Trimming removed 6 bases at V and 2 bases at J, with 10 bases between. The CDR3 consists of 14 residues. Germline V gene data show CDR1 as SGHAT and CDR2 as FQNNGV.

This chain uses TRBV6-5 with TRBJ2-7, with TRBD1 identical over 9 bases. The CDR3 has 15 residues. CDR1 is MNHEY and CDR2 is SVGAGI in the germline V gene. V lost 0 bases and J lost 4; bases outside the gene matches: 4. CDR3 sequence reads: CASSYSRDRAYEQYF. In DNA form, the CDR3 reads TGTGCCAGCAGTTACTCCCGGGACAGGGCTTACGAGCAGTACTTC.

This clonotype has only a few counts. The chain joins TRBV12-3 or TRBV12-4 to TRBJ2-7; TRBD1 matches 7 bases. The CDR3 is made up of 16 amino acids. V trimming: 5 bases; J trimming: 2 bases; junction bases outside the gene matches: 12. This CDR3 is CASSDTGAPGPYEQYF. The CDR3 nucleotides read TGTGCCAGCAGTGACACAGGGGCCCCCGGGCCCTACGAGCAGTACTTC.

This clonotype was seen many times. The chain uses TRBV7-9 and TRBJ2-5; D may match TRBD1 or TRBD2 (5 bases each). Trimming took off 3 bases at V and 4 bases at J, with 9 bases between the two ends. The CDR3 is 13 residues long. The germline gives CDR1 SEHNR, CDR2 FQNEAQ (reference sequence). CDR3 bases: TGTGCCAGCAGCTTTGCAGGGACAGAGACCCAGTACTTC. Translated: CASSFAGTETQYF.

This clonotype was seen just once. This may come from a read error, since a much larger clone is one base off. CDR3 coding DNA: TGTGCCAGCAGCTCCGGGACAGGGAACTGTGGCTACACCTTC. It specifies CASSSGTGNCGYTF. This chain links TRBV7-2 with TRBJ1-2; 9 bases line up with TRBD1. CDR1 is SGHTA, CDR2 FQGNSA, per germline. The CDR3 is 14 amino acids.

This clonotype was seen once. This likely came from a read error, as a far larger clone is one base away. V usage is TRBV7-3 and J usage is TRBJ1-2; 9 nucleotides align to TRBD1. CDR3 size: 13 residues. Per the germline V gene, CDR1 is SGHTA and CDR2 is FQGTGA. Trimming at V came to 5 bases and at J to 12 bases, leaving 10 bases not matched to a gene. Here the CDR3 DNA reads TGTGCCAGCAGCCCGGACAGGGGCGGGGGCCACACCTTC. Translation gives CASSPDRGGGHTF.

The J gene is TRBJ2-7, the V gene TRBV6-1, with 10 bases that match TRBD1. V shed 6 bases and J 5 bases; nucleotides not matched to a gene: 13. The germline V gene encodes CDR1 MNHNS and CDR2 SASEGT. This CDR3 is built from 16 residues. The DNA for the CDR3 is TGTGCCAGCAGCATCGACAGGGGGCGTTTTATCGACGAGCAGTACTTC. This translates into CASSIDRGRFIDEQYF.

Note on this clonotype: This clone may be a read error of a much larger clone one base away. The J gene is TRBJ1-1, the V gene TRBV7-4; the match to TRBD1 covers 9 bases. Losses at the gene ends were 1 base for V and 5 bases for J; bases not matched to a gene: 2. There are 14 residues in the CDR3. The germline V gene encodes CDR1 SGHVT and CDR2 SQSDAQ. The CDR3 reads CASSLGTGETEAFF. Written as DNA, the CDR3 is TGTGCCAGCAGCTTAGGGACAGGGGAGACTGAAGCTTTCTTT.

The chain is built from TRBV2 and TRBJ2-7, with 7 bases fitting TRBD1. Germline CDR1 SNHLY, CDR2 FYNNEI. Trimming took 6 bases from V and 4 from J; bases not matched to a gene: 12. This CDR3 is built from 15 residues. The DNA for the CDR3 is TGTGCCAGCAGACTCGAACAGACAGGGATATACGAGCAGTACTTC. Its translation is CASRLEQTGIYEQYF.

The V call is TRBV2, the J call TRBJ2-2; D not resolved. Trimming took off 3 bases at V and 7 bases at J, with 9 bases between the two ends. This CDR3 has 13 amino acids. The V gene's germline CDR1 is SNHLY and CDR2 FYNNEI. The CDR3 loop reads CASSEGLGGELFF. For the CDR3, the DNA is TGTGCCAGCAGTGAGGGCCTAGGCGGGGAGCTGTTTTTT.

CDR3 DNA: TGTGCCAGCAGTGCCGGGACAGGGGTCTATGGCTACACCTTC. Residues: CASSAGTGVYGYTF. The chain has TRBV6-2 or TRBV6-3 and TRBJ1-2; TRBD1 matches 10 bases. This CDR3 region has 14 residues. J was trimmed by 4 bases and V by 5 bases; bases with no gene match: 4. The germline V gene has CDR1 MNHEY and CDR2 SVGEGT.